This TCR beta chain stems from a study of blood T cells in healthy people across ages. Study-wide points: Donor CMV status, an unknown factor, possibly confounded changes in expanded clonotypes. Leaving the PBMCs unsorted stopped any conclusive comparison of naive versus antigen-experienced cells. Whereas aged donors had fewer naive CD4+ cells, long-lived donors had more of them and higher diversity.

This clonotype appeared many times. The target antigen is unknown. The CDR3 contains 15 residues. The germline V and J ends were trimmed by 5 bases and 0 bases, with 15 bases remaining between them. Germline loops: CDR1 DFQATT, CDR2 SNEGSKA (reference sequence). The second PCR ran 7 to 11 cycles with a sample-barcoded 5' primer and J-beta primers. TCRdb reprocessed the 5' RACE reads with MiXCR, giving one entry per CDR3 protein. Found here are fewer than 800,000 distinct CDR3 sequences, approximately 30% of them singletons; the top ten hold 15% to 17%. Extraction of total RNA produced a minimum of 5 micrograms from each sample.

The J gene is TRBJ2-3, the V gene TRBV20-1; D call uncertain. Sequencing was done on a sample of blood. This sequence originates from an elderly woman in good health. The CDR3 is CSAHQSFPSTDTQYF. The CDR3 coding sequence is TGCAGTGCTCATCAGTCCTTCCCTAGCACAGATACGCAGTATTTT.